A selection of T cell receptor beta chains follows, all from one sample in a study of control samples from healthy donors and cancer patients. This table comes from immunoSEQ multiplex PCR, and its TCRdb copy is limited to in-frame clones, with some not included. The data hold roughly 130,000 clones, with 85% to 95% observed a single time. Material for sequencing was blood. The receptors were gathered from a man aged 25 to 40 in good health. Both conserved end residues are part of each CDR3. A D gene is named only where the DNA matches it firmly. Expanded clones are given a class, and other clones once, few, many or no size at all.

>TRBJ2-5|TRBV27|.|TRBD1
CASSSRGQETQYF
TGTGCCAGCAGTTCCAGGGGGCAAGAGACCCAGTACTTC
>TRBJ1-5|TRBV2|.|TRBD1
CASSGMGTGNSNQPQHF
TGTGCCAGCAGCGGAATGGGGACAGGTAATAGCAATCAGCCCCAGCATTTT
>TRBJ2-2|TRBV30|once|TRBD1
CAWSQLVRGRSGELFF
TGTGCCTGGAGTCAATTAGTGAGGGGGCGAAGCGGGGAGCTGTTTTTT
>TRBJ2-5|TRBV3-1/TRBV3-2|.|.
CASSRAGGPQETQYF
TGTGCCAGCAGCAGAGCCGGAGGGCCACAAGAGACCCAGTACTTC
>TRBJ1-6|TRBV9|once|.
CASSVARTYNSPLHF
TGTGCCAGCAGCGTAGCTAGGACCTATAATTCACCCCTCCACTTT
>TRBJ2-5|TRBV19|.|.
CASSTPPGVQETQYF
TGTGCCAGTAGTACCCCCCCGGGGGTACAAGAGACCCAGTACTTC
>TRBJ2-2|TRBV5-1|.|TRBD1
CASSGTAETGELFF
TGCGCCAGCAGCGGGACAGCCGAGACCGGGGAGCTGTTTTTT
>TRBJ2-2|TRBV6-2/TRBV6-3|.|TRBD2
CASSPGGAGVYTGELFF
TGTGCCAGCAGTCCCGGCGGAGCGGGGGTCTACACCGGGGAGCTGTTTTTT
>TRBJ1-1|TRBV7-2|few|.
CASSVGGGRTEAFF
TGTGCCAGCAGCGTTGGGGGGGGAAGGACTGAAGCTTTCTTT
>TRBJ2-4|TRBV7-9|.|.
CASSGWRANEKGNIQYF
TGTGCCAGCAGCGGGTGGAGGGCAAACGAAAAGGGAAACATTCAGTACTTC
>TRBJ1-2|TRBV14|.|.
CASSPSNYGYTF
TGTGCCAGCAGCCCGAGTAACTATGGCTACACCTTC
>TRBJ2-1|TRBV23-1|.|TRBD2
CASSLVRGGQNNEQFF
TGCGCCAGCAGTCTCGTGCGGGGGGGCCAAAACAATGAGCAGTTCTTC
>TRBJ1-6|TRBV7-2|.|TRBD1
CASSLVRGPGGNSPLHF
TGTGCCAGCAGCTTAGTCCGGGGACCAGGGGGCAATTCACCCCTCCACTTT
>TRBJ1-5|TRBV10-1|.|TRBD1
CASSESPGQGGNQPQHF
TGCGCCAGCAGTGAGTCGCCGGGACAGGGAGGCAATCAGCCCCAGCATTTT
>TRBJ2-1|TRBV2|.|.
CASSEASGYNEQFF
TGTGCCAGCAGTGAAGCGAGCGGCTACAATGAGCAGTTCTTC
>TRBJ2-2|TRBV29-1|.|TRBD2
CSVDSGGTSAGWGTGELFF
TGCAGCGTTGATAGTGGCGGGACTAGCGCGGGTTGGGGCACCGGGGAGCTGTTTTTT
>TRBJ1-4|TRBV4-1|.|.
CASSRGQAATNEKLFF
TGCGCCAGCAGCCGCGGGCAGGCTGCAACTAATGAAAAACTGTTTTTT
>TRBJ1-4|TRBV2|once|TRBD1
CASSVPGRGQEKLFF
TGTGCCAGCAGTGTCCCTGGAAGGGGGCAGGAAAAACTGTTTTTT
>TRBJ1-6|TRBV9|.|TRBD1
CASSPTTGILSPLHF
TGTGCCAGCAGCCCGACGACAGGGATTCTCTCACCCCTCCACTTT
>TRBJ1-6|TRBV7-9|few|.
CASSLQAANSPLHF
TGTGCCAGCAGCTTACAGGCGGCGAATTCACCCCTCCACTTT
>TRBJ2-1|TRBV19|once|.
CASSIGGYNEQFF
TGTGCCAGTAGTATAGGAGGCTACAATGAGCAGTTCTTC
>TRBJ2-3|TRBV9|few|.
CASGGGARTDTQYF
TGTGCCAGCGGGGGCGGGGCCCGCACAGATACGCAGTATTTT